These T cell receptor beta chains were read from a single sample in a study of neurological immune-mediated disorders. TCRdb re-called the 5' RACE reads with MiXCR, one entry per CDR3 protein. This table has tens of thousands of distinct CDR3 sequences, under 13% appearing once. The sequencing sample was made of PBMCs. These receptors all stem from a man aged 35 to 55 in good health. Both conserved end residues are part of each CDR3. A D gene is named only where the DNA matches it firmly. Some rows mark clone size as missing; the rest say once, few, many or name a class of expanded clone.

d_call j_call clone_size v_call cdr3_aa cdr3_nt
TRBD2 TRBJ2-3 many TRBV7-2 CASSDKLAGGSDTQYF TGTGCCAGCAGCGATAAGCTAGCGGGGGGATCAGATACGCAGTATTTT
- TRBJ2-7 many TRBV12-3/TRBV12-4 CASSLIEPSPVCEQYF TGTGCCAGCAGTTTAATTGAGCCCTCGCCGGTTTGCGAGCAGTACTTC
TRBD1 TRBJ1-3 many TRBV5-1 CASSSIDPTGGAGNTIYF TGCGCCAGCAGCTCTATCGACCCTACAGGGGGAGCAGGAAACACCATATATTTT
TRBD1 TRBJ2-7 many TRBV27 CASRTGGSYEQYF TGTGCCAGCAGGACAGGGGGCAGCTACGAGCAGTACTTC
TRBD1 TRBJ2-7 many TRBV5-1 CASSLDRGPYYEQYF TGCGCCAGCAGCCTAGACAGGGGTCCGTACTACGAGCAGTACTTC
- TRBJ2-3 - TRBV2 CASSEWETDTQYF TGTGCCAGCAGTGAGTGGGAAACAGATACGCAGTATTTT
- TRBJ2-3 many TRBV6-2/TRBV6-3 CASIDYTDTQYF TGTGCCAGCATTGACTACACAGATACGCAGTATTTT
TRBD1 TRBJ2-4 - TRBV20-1 CSARGDRVRANQYF TGCAGTGCTAGGGGGGACAGGGTGAGGGCTAATCAGTACTTC
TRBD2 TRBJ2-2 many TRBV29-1 CSVEIYSGGALRTGELFF TGCAGCGTTGAGATTTATAGCGGGGGGGCGCTCCGGACCGGGGAGCTGTTTTTT
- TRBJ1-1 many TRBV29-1 CSVHIVEAFF TGCAGCGTTCATATAGTAGAAGCTTTCTTT
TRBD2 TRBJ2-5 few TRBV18 CASSPMSGEETQYF TGTGCCAGCTCACCAATGAGCGGGGAGGAGACCCAGTACTTC
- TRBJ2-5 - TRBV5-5 CASSSYGSQETQYF TGTGCCAGCAGCTCGTACGGGAGCCAAGAGACCCAGTACTTC
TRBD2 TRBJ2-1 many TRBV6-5 CASSYIGTSVNEQFF TGTGCCAGCAGTTACATAGGGACTAGCGTCAATGAGCAGTTCTTC
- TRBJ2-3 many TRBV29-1 CSVGGRATDTQYF TGCAGCGTTGGAGGGAGAGCGACAGATACGCAGTATTTT
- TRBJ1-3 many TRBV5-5 CASSSRTEGNTIYF TGTGCCAGCAGCTCCAGGACAGAAGGAAACACCATATATTTT
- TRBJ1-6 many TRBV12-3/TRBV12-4 CASSLAGSPLHF TGTGCCAGCAGTTTAGCGGGTTCACCCCTCCACTTT
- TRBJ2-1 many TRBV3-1 CASSQELSPYNEQFF TGTGCCAGCAGCCAAGAACTATCTCCCTACAATGAGCAGTTCTTC
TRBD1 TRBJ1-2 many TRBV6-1 CASTGRGGQGGYGYTF TGTGCCAGCACCGGAAGAGGGGGACAGGGAGGCTATGGCTACACCTTC
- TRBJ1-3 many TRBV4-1 CASRRNGQGQTGNTIYF TGCGCCAGCAGACGGAATGGGCAGGGACAAACTGGAAACACCATATATTTT
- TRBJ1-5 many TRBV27 CASSLSGARAQHF TGTGCCAGCAGTTTATCAGGGGCTCGAGCCCAGCATTTT
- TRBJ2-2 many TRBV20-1 CSARVLANTGELFF TGCAGTGCTAGAGTATTAGCGAACACCGGGGAGCTGTTTTTT
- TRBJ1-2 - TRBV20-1 CSAFDGAGTIYGYTF TGCAGTGCCTTCGACGGGGCAGGCACAATCTATGGCTACACCTTC
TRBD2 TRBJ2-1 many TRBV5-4 CASSFERGVKGNEQFF TGTGCCAGCAGCTTTGAGCGGGGTGTCAAGGGCAATGAGCAGTTCTTC
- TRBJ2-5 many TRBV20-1 CSASQTGERPKYF TGCAGTGCTAGCCAGACGGGGGAGCGCCCCAAATACTTC
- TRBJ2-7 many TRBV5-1 CASSATGAATYEQYF TGCGCCAGCAGCGCAACCGGGGCGGCCACCTACGAGCAGTACTTC
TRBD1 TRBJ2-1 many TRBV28 CASSQGTGSVNEQFF TGTGCCAGCAGTCAAGGGACAGGGTCTGTCAATGAGCAGTTCTTC
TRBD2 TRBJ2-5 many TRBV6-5 CASSYPRGSGRAGETQYF TGTGCCAGCAGTTACCCTCGGGGTAGCGGGAGGGCCGGGGAGACCCAGTACTTC
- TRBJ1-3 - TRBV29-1 CSVVSGLSGNTIYF TGCAGCGTTGTGTCGGGGTTGAGTGGAAACACCATATATTTT